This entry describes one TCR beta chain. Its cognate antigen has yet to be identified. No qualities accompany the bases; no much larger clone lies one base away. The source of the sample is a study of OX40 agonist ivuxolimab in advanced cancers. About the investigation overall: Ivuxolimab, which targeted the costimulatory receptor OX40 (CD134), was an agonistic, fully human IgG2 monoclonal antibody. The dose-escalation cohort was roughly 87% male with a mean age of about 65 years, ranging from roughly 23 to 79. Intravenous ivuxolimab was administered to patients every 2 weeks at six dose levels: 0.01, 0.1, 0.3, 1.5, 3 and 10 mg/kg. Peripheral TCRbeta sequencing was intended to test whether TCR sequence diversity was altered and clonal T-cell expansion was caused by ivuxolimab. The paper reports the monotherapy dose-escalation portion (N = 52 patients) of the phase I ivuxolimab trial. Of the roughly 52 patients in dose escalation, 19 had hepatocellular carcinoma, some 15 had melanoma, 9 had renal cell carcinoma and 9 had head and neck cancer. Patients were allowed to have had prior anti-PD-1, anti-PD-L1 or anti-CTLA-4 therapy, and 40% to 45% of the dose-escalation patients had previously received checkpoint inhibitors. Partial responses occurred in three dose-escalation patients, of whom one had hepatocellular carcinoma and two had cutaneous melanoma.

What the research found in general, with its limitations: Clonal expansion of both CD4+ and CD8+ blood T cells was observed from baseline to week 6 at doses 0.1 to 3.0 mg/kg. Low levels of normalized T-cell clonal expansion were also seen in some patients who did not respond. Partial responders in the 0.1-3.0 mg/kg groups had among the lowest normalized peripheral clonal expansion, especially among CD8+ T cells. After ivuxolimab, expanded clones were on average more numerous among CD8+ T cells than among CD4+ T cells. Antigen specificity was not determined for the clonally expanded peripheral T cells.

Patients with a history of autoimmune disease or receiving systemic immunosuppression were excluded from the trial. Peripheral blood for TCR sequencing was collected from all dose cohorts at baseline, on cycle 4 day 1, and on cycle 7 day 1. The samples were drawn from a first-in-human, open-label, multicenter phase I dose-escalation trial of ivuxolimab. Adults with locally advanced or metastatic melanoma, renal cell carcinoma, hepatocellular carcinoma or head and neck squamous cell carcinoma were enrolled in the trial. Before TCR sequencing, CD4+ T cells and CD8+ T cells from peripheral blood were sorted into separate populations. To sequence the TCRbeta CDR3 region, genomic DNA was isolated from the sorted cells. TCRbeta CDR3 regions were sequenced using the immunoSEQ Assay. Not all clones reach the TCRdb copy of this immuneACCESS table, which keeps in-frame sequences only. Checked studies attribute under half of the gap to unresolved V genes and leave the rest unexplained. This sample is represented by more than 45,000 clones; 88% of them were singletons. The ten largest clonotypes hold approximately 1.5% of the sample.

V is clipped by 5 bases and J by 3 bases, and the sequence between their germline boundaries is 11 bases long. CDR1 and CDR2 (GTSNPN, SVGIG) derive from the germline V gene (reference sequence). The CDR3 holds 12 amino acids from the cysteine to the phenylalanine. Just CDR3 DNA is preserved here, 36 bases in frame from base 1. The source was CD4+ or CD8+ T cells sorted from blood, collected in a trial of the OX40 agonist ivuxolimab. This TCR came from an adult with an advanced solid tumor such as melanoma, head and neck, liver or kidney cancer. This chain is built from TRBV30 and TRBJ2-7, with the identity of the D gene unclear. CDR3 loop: CAWAPSIYEQYF. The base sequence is TGTGCCTGGGCCCCATCCATCTACGAGCAGTACTTC.